These T cell receptor beta chains were read from a single sample in a study of neurological immune-mediated disorders. Via MiXCR, TCRdb re-called the 5' RACE reads, giving one row per CDR3 protein. The table has around 49,000 distinct CDR3 sequences, under 15% seen once. The sequenced sample was PBMCs. The receptors originated from a male donor with HTLV-1-associated myelopathy (HAM/TSP). The CDR3 runs from the conserved cysteine through the conserved F or W.

v_call: TRBV14
j_call: TRBJ1-3
cdr3_aa: CASSQQSGNTIYF

v_call: TRBV4-3
j_call: TRBJ2-2
cdr3_aa: CASSQGAGPNTGELFF

v_call: TRBV5-1
j_call: TRBJ1-2
cdr3_aa: CASSPGGDYGYTF

v_call: TRBV5-1
j_call: TRBJ2-3
cdr3_aa: CASSLIRAPDTQYF

v_call: TRBV20-1
j_call: TRBJ2-1
cdr3_aa: CSAVPGTASSYNEQFF

v_call: TRBV10-3
j_call: TRBJ2-7
cdr3_aa: CAIGEGNEQYF

v_call: TRBV5-1
j_call: TRBJ2-2
cdr3_aa: CASSSFGRTGELFF

v_call: TRBV2
j_call: TRBJ2-1
cdr3_aa: CASSESGSSYNEQFF

v_call: TRBV6-2/TRBV6-3
j_call: TRBJ2-2
cdr3_aa: CASRHHELFF

v_call: TRBV18
j_call: TRBJ1-1
cdr3_aa: CASSPPPGLGRAMNTEAFF

v_call: TRBV28
j_call: TRBJ1-1
cdr3_aa: CASSPGGRRRAFF

v_call: TRBV29-1
j_call: TRBJ2-7
cdr3_aa: CSVAQVPYEQYF

v_call: TRBV10-3
j_call: TRBJ1-4
cdr3_aa: CAIGQGHEKLFF

v_call: TRBV20-1
j_call: TRBJ2-3
cdr3_aa: CSAISSEISTDTQYF

v_call: TRBV30
j_call: TRBJ2-1
cdr3_aa: CAWVGGAGYNEQFF

v_call: TRBV5-1
j_call: TRBJ2-1
cdr3_aa: CASSSTRGGAYNEQFF

v_call: TRBV7-2
j_call: TRBJ2-7
cdr3_aa: CASSFYRGGQYF

v_call: TRBV9
j_call: TRBJ2-3
cdr3_aa: CASSARPETQPDTQYF

v_call: TRBV5-1
j_call: TRBJ1-5
cdr3_aa: CASSFYICSARDWGDQPQHF

v_call: TRBV20-1
j_call: TRBJ2-7
cdr3_aa: CSARLKGQGVGEQYF

v_call: TRBV5-1
j_call: TRBJ2-6
cdr3_aa: CASSWAGIPSGANVLTF

v_call: TRBV9
j_call: TRBJ1-5
cdr3_aa: CASSVASNQPQHF

v_call: TRBV4-3
j_call: TRBJ2-3
cdr3_aa: CASSQDLMGLDTQYF

v_call: TRBV6-2/TRBV6-3
j_call: TRBJ1-5
cdr3_aa: CASSYSKLALNQRQHF